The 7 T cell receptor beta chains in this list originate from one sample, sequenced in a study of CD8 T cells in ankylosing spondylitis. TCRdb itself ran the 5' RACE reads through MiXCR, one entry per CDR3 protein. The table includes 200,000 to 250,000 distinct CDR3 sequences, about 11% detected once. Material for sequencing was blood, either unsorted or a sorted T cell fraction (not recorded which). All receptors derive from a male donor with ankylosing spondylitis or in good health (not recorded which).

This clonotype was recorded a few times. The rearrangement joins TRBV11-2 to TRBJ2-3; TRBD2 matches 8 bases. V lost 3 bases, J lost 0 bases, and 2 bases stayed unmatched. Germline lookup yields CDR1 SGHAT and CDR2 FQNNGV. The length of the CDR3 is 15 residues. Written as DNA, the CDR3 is TGTGCCAGCAGCTTGACTAGCGCTAGCACAGATACGCAGTATTTT. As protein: CASSLTSASTDTQYF.

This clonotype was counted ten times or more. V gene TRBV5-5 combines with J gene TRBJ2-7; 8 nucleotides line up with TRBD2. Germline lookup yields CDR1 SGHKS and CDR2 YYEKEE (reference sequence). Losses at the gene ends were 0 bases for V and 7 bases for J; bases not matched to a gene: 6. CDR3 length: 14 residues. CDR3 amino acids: CASSLASGSQEQYF. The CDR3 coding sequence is TGTGCCAGCAGCTTGGCCAGCGGGAGCCAAGAGCAGTACTTC.

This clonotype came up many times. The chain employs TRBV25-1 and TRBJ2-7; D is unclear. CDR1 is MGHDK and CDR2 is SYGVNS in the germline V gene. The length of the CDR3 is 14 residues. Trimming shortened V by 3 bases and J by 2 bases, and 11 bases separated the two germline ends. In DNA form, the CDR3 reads TGTGCCAGCAGTGAGAACAGCAGAACCTACGAGCAGTACTTC. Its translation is CASSENSRTYEQYF.

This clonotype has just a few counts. CDR3 nucleotides: TGCAGCGTCGAGATAGGCGGGACCAGTGCTACCAAGTACTTC. Translating gives CSVEIGGTSATKYF. V and J are TRBV29-1 and TRBJ2-7; perhaps TRBD2 as D (6 bases). Trimming removed 6 bases at V and 11 bases at J, with 26 bases between. The CDR3 loop spans 14 amino acids. CDR1 is SQVTM and CDR2 is ANQGSEA in the germline V gene.

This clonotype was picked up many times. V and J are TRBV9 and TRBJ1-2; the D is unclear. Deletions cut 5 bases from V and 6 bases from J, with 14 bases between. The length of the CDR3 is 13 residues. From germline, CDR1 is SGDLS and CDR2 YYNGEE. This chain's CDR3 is CASSPMLGDGYTF. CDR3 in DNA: TGTGCCAGCAGTCCCATGTTGGGCGATGGCTACACCTTC. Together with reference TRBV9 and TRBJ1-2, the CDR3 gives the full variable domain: DSGVTQTPKHLITATGQRVTLRCSPRSGDLSVYWYQQSLDQGLQFLIQYYNGEERAKGNILERFSAQQFPDLHSELNLSSLELGDSALYFCASSPMLGDGYTFGSGTRLTVV.

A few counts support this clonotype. The CDR3 DNA is TGTGCCAGCAGTCTGCGACCAGGGGGTGGCTACACCTTC. It is translated as CASSLRPGGGYTF. The gene calls are TRBV12-3 or TRBV12-4 and TRBJ1-2, with 7 bases aligning to TRBD1. The CDR3 runs to 13 residues. The V segment lost 5 bases and the J segment 7 bases; nucleotides outside the gene matches: 7.

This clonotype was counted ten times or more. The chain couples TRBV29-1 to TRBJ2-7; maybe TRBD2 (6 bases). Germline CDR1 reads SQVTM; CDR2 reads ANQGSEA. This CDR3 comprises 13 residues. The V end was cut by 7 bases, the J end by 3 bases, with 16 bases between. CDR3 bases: TGCAGCGCCTCCGCGGCGGGATACTACGAGCAGTACTTC. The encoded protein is CSASAAGYYEQYF.